These 29 T cell receptor beta chains were all obtained from the same sample, sequenced in a study of shared T cell receptors in the human thymus. Only in-frame clones appear in the TCRdb table, and some are missing; sequencing was by immunoSEQ multiplex PCR. The data hold under 700,000 clones, with approximately 80% observed a single time. These data were also reused for a study on human thymus T cells.

The sequenced sample was thymocytes. The origin of the receptors is a boy younger than two with a congenital heart defect.

The table lists this clone with a few counts. The chain combines TRBV7-9 with TRBJ2-1; 10 bases are shared with TRBD2. V dropped 4 bases and J dropped 7; count of bases not matched to a gene: 7. The CDR3 has 15 residues. Germline CDR1 is SEHNR and CDR2 is FQNEAQ (reference sequence). The CDR3 DNA sequence: TGTGCCAGCAGCTATCCGGGACTAGCGTATAATGAGCAGTTCTTC. Protein sequence: CASSYPGLAYNEQFF.

The DNA for the CDR3 is TGTGCCAGCAGTTTATCGCGGCAGTCGGGTGGCTACACCTTC. Translation: CASSLSRQSGGYTF. The chain is built from TRBV27 and TRBJ1-2; D gene ambiguous. The germline V and J ends were trimmed by 0 bases and 7 bases, with 12 bases remaining between them. The CDR3 is 14 amino acids. Per the germline V gene, CDR1 is MNHEY and CDR2 is SMNVEV (reference sequence).

The chain employs TRBV28 and TRBJ1-1; D unclear. The CDR3 length is 15 residues. The V end was cut by 2 bases, the J end by 7 bases, with 17 bases between. Per germline, CDR1 MDHEN and CDR2 SYDVKM. The CDR3 sequence is CASSLKGGENFEAFF. DNA of the CDR3: TGTGCCAGCAGTTTAAAAGGTGGGGAGAACTTTGAAGCTTTCTTT.

This clone showed up just once. The CDR3 here is CASSLAARYDVNTEAFF. As DNA, the CDR3 is TGTGCCAGCAGCTTAGCCGCACGGTACGATGTGAACACTGAAGCTTTCTTT. The genes are TRBV7-2 and TRBJ1-1; D not certain. The CDR3 sequence is 17 residues long. The germline CDR1 and CDR2 sequences are SGHTA and FQGNSA. Trimming cost V 0 bases and J 0 bases, with 14 bases left between them. Complete variable domain (other parts from reference TRBV7-2 and TRBJ1-1): GAGVSQSPSNKVTEKGKDVELRCDPISGHTALYWYRQSLGQGLEFLIYFQGNSAPDKSGLPSDRFSAERTGGSVSTLTIQRTQQEDSAVYLCASSLAARYDVNTEAFFGQGTRLTVV.

V and J are TRBV14 and TRBJ2-1, with no clear D. The ends were cut back, 4 bases at V and 1 base at J, with 14 bases in the middle. CDR1 is SGHDN, CDR2 FVKESK, per germline. The CDR3 extends over 16 amino acids. The CDR3 DNA reads as TGTGCCAGCAGCCCCCATGGGCTGGCTTCCTACAATGAGCAGTTCTTC. Protein: CASSPHGLASYNEQFF.

The rearrangement joins TRBV5-1 to TRBJ2-1; 7 bases agree with TRBD2. The CDR3 consists of 16 residues. The germline V gene has CDR1 SGHRS and CDR2 YFSETQ. V dropped 3 bases and J dropped 2; count of bases not matched to a gene: 8. Here the CDR3 DNA reads TGCGCCAGCAGCTCACCTAGCGGATCCGCCTACAATGAGCAGTTCTTC. Its protein product is CASSSPSGSAYNEQFF.

The chain carries TRBV19 and TRBJ2-1, with D possibly matching TRBD2 (6 bases). The CDR3 runs to 15 residues. V lost 4 bases and J lost 8, with 18 bases in between. The V gene's germline CDR1 is LNHDA and CDR2 SQIVND (reference sequence). The CDR3 nucleotides read TGTGCCAGTAGTAGCAACGACGGAGGGCACGATGAGCAGTTCTTC. Encoded protein: CASSSNDGGHDEQFF.

The V gene is TRBV4-3, the J gene TRBJ2-3, with 9 bases fitting TRBD2. CDR1 and CDR2 from the germline V gene are LGHNA and YSLEER. The CDR3 has 17 amino acids. Trimming at V came to 3 bases and at J to 3 bases, leaving 10 bases not matched to a gene. The CDR3 is CASSHVRAGGGTDTQYF. The CDR3 bases are TGCGCCAGCAGCCATGTCCGGGCGGGAGGGGGTACAGATACGCAGTATTTT.

This clone was counted between two and nine times. The rearrangement uses TRBV5-1 and TRBJ2-7; TRBD1 agrees at 8 bases. CDR3 length equals 13 residues. Germline trimming cut 5 bases from V and 2 bases from J; bases unmatched to any gene: 3. The germline gives CDR1 SGHRS, CDR2 YFSETQ. CDR3 coding DNA: TGCGCCAGCAGTAGGACAGGGCCCTACGAGCAGTACTTC. Residues: CASSRTGPYEQYF.

The rearrangement links TRBV5-4 to TRBJ2-7; 9 positions match TRBD2. V shed 1 base, J shed 7 bases, and the junction held 12 bases outside the gene matches. CDR1 SGHNT and CDR2 YYREEE come from the germline V gene (reference sequence). The CDR3 is made up of 16 amino acids. The CDR3 region is CASSLTRASGIGEQYF. The CDR3 region has the DNA TGTGCCAGCAGCTTGACGAGGGCTAGCGGGATTGGGGAGCAGTACTTC.

This clone appeared a few times. The CDR3 sequence is CASEDYEQYF. The CDR3, as DNA: TGTGCCAGCGAGGACTACGAGCAGTACTTC. This sequence joins TRBV6-1 and TRBJ2-7, with D hard to call. CDR1 and CDR2 (germline): MNHNS, SASEGT. CDR3 length equals 10 residues. The germline V and J ends were trimmed by 8 bases and 3 bases, with 5 bases remaining between them.

This clone was seen a single time. V usage is TRBV29-1 and J usage is TRBJ2-5; a possible D gene is TRBD2 (5 bases). The CDR3 is 14 residues long. Germline lookup yields CDR1 SQVTM and CDR2 ANQGSEA. Trimming removed 1 base from V and 2 bases from J, with 11 bases in between. CDR3 nucleotide sequence: TGCAGCGTTGAAGGCCCTGAGGGACAAGAGACCCAGTACTTC. It specifies CSVEGPEGQETQYF.

This clone appeared a few times. The chain combines TRBV5-6 with TRBJ2-4, with TRBD1 identical over 9 bases. The CDR3 contains 14 residues. Trimming cost V 3 bases and J 6 bases; bases outside gene matches: 4. Looked up from germline, CDR1 is SGHDT and CDR2 is YYEEEE. Here the CDR3 reads CASSSRQGGNIQYF. The CDR3 nucleotides read TGTGCCAGCAGCTCTAGACAGGGGGGAAACATTCAGTACTTC.

The rearrangement uses TRBV6-1 and TRBJ2-1; no reliable D call. In germline, CDR1 is MNHNS, CDR2 SASEGT. The CDR3 runs to 13 residues. The V end lost 3 bases, the J end lost 9 bases, and 12 bases lay between the germline ends. CDR3 DNA: TGTGCCAGCAGTGACCCCCCTCCAGGTGAGCAGTTCTTC. It yields the protein CASSDPPPGEQFF.

This rearrangement joins TRBV5-1 to TRBJ2-3; 7 positions match TRBD2. The CDR3 length is 15 residues. Germline V gene data show CDR1 as SGHRS and CDR2 as YFSETQ. With 4 bases clipped from V and 3 bases from J, the junction kept 8 bases outside the gene matches. The CDR3 coding sequence is TGCGCCAGCAGCGACTGGGGACTACAGACAGATACGCAGTATTTT. Residues: CASSDWGLQTDTQYF.

The chain is built from TRBV5-4 and TRBJ1-2; D is ambiguous. V lost 0 bases, J lost 9 bases, and 9 bases lay in between. The CDR3 totals 12 residues. CDR1 SGHNT and CDR2 YYREEE come from the germline V gene (reference sequence). CDR3 coding DNA: TGTGCCAGCAGCTTGGATACGGGATGCTACACCTTC. Its protein is CASSLDTGCYTF.

The V and J genes are TRBV4-2 and TRBJ2-5; no clear D gene. The V and J ends lost 4 bases and 5 bases respectively, with 23 bases between them. The germline CDR1 and CDR2 sequences are LGHNA and YNFKEQ. The CDR3 covers 17 residues. The CDR3 sequence: CASSRSLRQTLRETQYF. The CDR3 region has the DNA TGTGCCAGCAGCCGCTCCCTGCGGCAAACCCTGAGGGAGACCCAGTACTTC.

The chain joins TRBV13 to TRBJ1-2; 7 bases map to TRBD1. The V gene's germline CDR1 is PRHDT and CDR2 FYEKMQ (reference sequence). The CDR3 totals 13 residues. V lost 0 bases and J lost 8; bases outside the gene matches: 3. CDR3: CASSLGTGSGYTF. CDR3 in DNA: TGTGCCAGCAGCTTAGGGACAGGGAGCGGCTACACCTTC.

The chain couples TRBV14 to TRBJ2-7, with 8 nucleotides matching TRBD1. Germline V gene data show CDR1 as SGHDN and CDR2 as FVKESK. The J segment lost 1 base and the V segment lost 2 bases, leaving 16 bases of the junction unmatched. The CDR3 is 19 amino acids. Written as DNA, the CDR3 is TGTGCCAGCAGCCAATCCCCGGACAGGGTGATGCAATCGTCCTACGAGCAGTACTTC. This codes for CASSQSPDRVMQSSYEQYF.

The rearrangement links TRBV29-1 to TRBJ2-6; weak D call: TRBD1 (6 bases). V lost 2 bases to trimming and J lost 12 bases, with 14 bases between them. Germline V lookup: CDR1 SQVTM, CDR2 ANQGSEA. The CDR3 runs 13 residues. Written as DNA, the CDR3 is TGCAGCGTTGAAACCCAGGGGTCTGGCGTCCTGACTTTC. Protein product: CSVETQGSGVLTF.

The chain joins TRBV10-2 to TRBJ1-2; tentatively, D is TRBD1 (6 bases). Germline lookup yields CDR1 WSHSY and CDR2 SAAADI. Trimming shortened V by 4 bases and J by 4 bases, and 10 bases separated the two germline ends. This CDR3 is built from 13 residues. The CDR3 spells CASSGGGSYGYTF. The CDR3 DNA sequence: TGCGCCAGCAGTGGGGGGGGCAGCTATGGCTACACCTTC.

The gene calls are TRBV14 and TRBJ2-7; 8 nucleotides line up with TRBD2. CDR3 length: 16 residues. The V gene's germline CDR1 is SGHDN and CDR2 FVKESK. J lost 0 bases, V lost 0 bases, and 4 bases had no gene match. As DNA, the CDR3 is TGTGCCAGCAGCCAAGATAAACGGGAGGGCTCCTACGAGCAGTACTTC. As protein: CASSQDKREGSYEQYF.

The chain has TRBV6-1 and TRBJ1-4; D gene ambiguous. The germline V gene encodes CDR1 MNHNS and CDR2 SASEGT. The germline V and J ends were trimmed by 6 bases and 5 bases, with 13 bases remaining between them. The CDR3 sequence is 14 residues long. As DNA, the CDR3 is TGTGCCAGCAGCAGCGGGGAAGAGAATGAAAAACTGTTTTTT. The encoded protein is CASSSGEENEKLFF.

The V gene is TRBV19, the J gene TRBJ1-2; D gene uncertain. Germline-derived CDR1 and CDR2 are LNHDA and SQIVND (reference sequence). The CDR3 covers 14 residues. Trimming pared 10 bases from V and 6 bases from J, leaving 21 bases between. The CDR3 region has the DNA TGTGCCACCCTTCCCGGGGAGGGCGATAATGGCTACACCTTC. This codes for CATLPGEGDNGYTF.

The genes are TRBV4-1 and TRBJ2-3; D may be TRBD2 (5 bases). Germline V gene lookup returns CDR1 MGHRA and CDR2 YSYEKL. CDR3 length equals 17 residues. V lost 1 base, J lost 4 bases, and 18 bases lay in between. The CDR3 here is CASSQAPEGSSADTQYF. CDR3 DNA: TGCGCCAGCAGCCAAGCCCCTGAGGGCTCCTCGGCAGATACGCAGTATTTT.

This chain uses TRBV5-6 with TRBJ2-5; 11 bases agree with TRBD2. The CDR3 runs to 19 residues. The germline CDR1 and CDR2 sequences are SGHDT and YYEEEE. V lost 4 bases, J lost 5 bases, and 19 bases stayed unmatched. This CDR3 reads CASSTVAGGPIGQGETQYF. Written as DNA, the CDR3 is TGTGCCAGCAGCACTGTAGCGGGAGGGCCGATCGGGCAAGGGGAGACCCAGTACTTC.

This clone is a singleton in its sample. V is TRBV2 and J is TRBJ1-1; 8 bases agree with TRBD1. The length of the CDR3 is 13 residues. V lost 5 bases, J lost 6 bases, and 5 bases stayed unmatched. Germline-derived CDR1 and CDR2 are SNHLY and FYNNEI. CDR3 DNA: TGTGCCAGCAGTCACAGGGGGGGGGCTGAAGCTTTCTTT. It specifies CASSHRGGAEAFF.

The rearrangement links TRBV6-5 to TRBJ2-7, with 9 nucleotides matching TRBD1. J gave up 3 bases and V 5 bases, and 8 bases lay outside the gene matches. Germline assignment: CDR1 MNHEY and CDR2 SVGAGI. The CDR3 loop spans 15 amino acids. CDR3 region: CASSPGTGSRYEQYF. CDR3 bases: TGTGCCAGCAGTCCCGGGACAGGGAGTCGCTACGAGCAGTACTTC.

This chain links TRBV25-1 with TRBJ1-1; D remains unclear. The CDR3 runs 15 residues. V was pared by 4 bases and J by 4 bases, with 16 bases between. Germline V lookup: CDR1 MGHDK, CDR2 SYGVNS. The DNA of the CDR3 is TGTGCCAGCAGTGGCGTCACCACGACTCCCACTGAAGCTTTCTTT. Residues: CASSGVTTTPTEAFF.